The rows below give T cell receptor beta chains drawn from one sample of a study of CD4 T cells in relation to SARS-CoV-2 and coronaviruses. Produced via immunoSEQ multiplex PCR; TCRdb's table is partial and in-frame only. There are approximately 59,000 clones in the sample; 87% occur only once, and about 1.6% lies in the top ten. The sample taken for sequencing was memory CD4+ T cells from PBMCs. The receptors here all came from a human donor in good health. The CDR3 runs from the conserved cysteine through the conserved F or W. Fields, in order: D gene, V gene, clone size, J gene, CDR3 DNA, CDR3 protein. D genes are given only for firm matches. Clone size, where shown, is once, few, many, or a class for clones that have expanded.

-,TRBV9,-,TRBJ1-1,TGTGCCAGCAGCCGACCCGGCCAGGAAGCTTTCTTT,CASSRPGQEAFF
-,TRBV11-3,-,TRBJ2-1,TGTGCCAGCAGCGAACAGGGCAATGAGCAGTTCTTC,CASSEQGNEQFF
-,TRBV5-8,-,TRBJ1-4,TGTGCCAGCAGCTTGGAGCCCTCCGTTAATGAAAAACTGTTTTTT,CASSLEPSVNEKLFF
-,TRBV7-2,-,TRBJ1-1,TGTGCCAGCAGCTCTACAGTGAACACTGAAGCTTTCTTT,CASSSTVNTEAFF
-,TRBV5-1,-,TRBJ1-1,TGCGCCAGCAGCACAGGGAGGAACACTGAAGCTTTCTTT,CASSTGRNTEAFF
-,TRBV7-2,-,TRBJ2-5,TGTGCCAGCAGCCCCAAAGAGACCCAGTACTTC,CASSPKETQYF
TRBD1,TRBV7-3,-,TRBJ1-3,TGTGCCAGCAGCCTACAACAGGGGGACACCATATATTTT,CASSLQQGDTIYF
-,TRBV4-3,-,TRBJ2-7,TGCGCCAGCAGCCAAAAGGATCAGGGCGTGGGGGACGGTCACTCCTACGAGCAGTACTTC,CASSQKDQGVGDGHSYEQYF
-,TRBV27,-,TRBJ1-2,TGTGCCACCGGTGATTGGGGGCGAAACTATGGCTACACCTTC,CATGDWGRNYGYTF
-,TRBV7-9,-,TRBJ1-4,TGTGCCAGCAGCTTGTGGGACAAGGAAAAACTGTTTTTT,CASSLWDKEKLFF
-,TRBV6-2/TRBV6-3,-,TRBJ2-1,TGTGCCAGCAGTTTCTTCAATGAGCAGTTCTTC,CASSFFNEQFF
-,TRBV10-3,-,TRBJ2-1,TGTGCCATCGGTTCGGGACAAGTCTACAATGAGCAGTTCTTC,CAIGSGQVYNEQFF
TRBD2,TRBV7-9,-,TRBJ2-7,TGTGCCAGCAGCGCATCTAGCGGGAGATTTTCCTACGAGCAGTACTTC,CASSASSGRFSYEQYF
-,TRBV19,-,TRBJ1-4,TGTGCCAGTTGGAAGGGTTCTAATGAAAAACTGTTTTTT,CASWKGSNEKLFF
TRBD2,TRBV7-2,-,TRBJ2-1,TGTGCCAGCAGCTTAGCTAGCGGGGGGGGGTACAATGAGCAGTTCTTC,CASSLASGGGYNEQFF
-,TRBV11-2,-,TRBJ2-5,TGTGCCAGCCGGGGGATCGGGGGTCGGACCCAGTACTTC,CASRGIGGRTQYF
TRBD1,TRBV27,-,TRBJ2-7,TGTGCCAGCAGTTTAGTACAGGGGAGCTCCTACGAGCAGTACTTC,CASSLVQGSSYEQYF
-,TRBV4-2,-,TRBJ2-7,TGTGCCAGCAGCCAAGCGATCGGGCCCTACGAGCAGTACTTC,CASSQAIGPYEQYF
-,TRBV28,-,TRBJ2-3,TGTGCCATCGAGCGGACAGCTTACACAGATACGCAGTATTTT,CAIERTAYTDTQYF
TRBD2,TRBV6-5,-,TRBJ2-1,TGTGCCAGCGAGGTCGGCGGGGGGGCAAATGAGCAGTTCTTC,CASEVGGGANEQFF
-,TRBV4-1,few,TRBJ2-7,TGCGCCAGCAGCCAAGCAGGCGGGTCCCCCTACGAGCAGTACTTC,CASSQAGGSPYEQYF
-,TRBV3-1/TRBV3-2,-,TRBJ1-1,TGTGCCAGCAGCCAATTGGGGGCGAACACTGAAGCTTTCTTT,CASSQLGANTEAFF
-,TRBV28,-,TRBJ2-3,TGTGCCAGCAGTTTATACGCGGCTTATTCGCAGTATTTT,CASSLYAAYSQYF